The 27 T cell receptor beta chains below come from one sample, sequenced in a study of CD8+CD57+ T cells in acquired aplastic anemia (dated by TCRdb to about 2018). The instrument given in TCRdb is Illumina HiSeq 2000. Genomic DNA was used as template for profiling of TCR beta VDJ combinations and CDR3 sequences. TCRdb handled the public reads itself, with Q25 trimming in fastp and clone calling in MiXCR, and kept productive beta chains. Each entry is one CDR3 protein sequence, shown with its most common DNA and genes. The sample table records approximately 150,000 distinct CDR3 sequences; around 50% of these occur just once. Of the sample, more than 0.95% is held by the ten largest clones. Expansion of CD8+CD57+ cells had been shown by flow cytometry in the patients chosen for sequencing. What was sequenced was sorted CD4+, CD8+, or CD8+CD57+ T cells (not recorded which) from PBMCs. These receptors originate from a human donor with aplastic anemia.

This clonotype appeared many times. This CDR3 reads CSARDPRGLSSYNEQFF. The DNA for the CDR3 is TGCAGTGCTAGAGATCCACGGGGTTTGAGCTCCTACAATGAGCAGTTCTTC. The chain is built from TRBV20-1 and TRBJ2-1, with a possible D match to TRBD2 (5 bases). CDR1 is DFQATT, CDR2 SNEGSKA, per germline (reference sequence). This CDR3 contains 17 residues. Deletions cut 0 bases from V and 0 bases from J, with 15 bases between.

This clonotype was counted many times. The CDR3 sequence is CAISVALNEQFF. In nucleotides, the CDR3 is TGTGCCATCAGTGTTGCGTTAAATGAGCAGTTCTTC. The chain couples TRBV10-3 to TRBJ2-1; D not resolved. V lost 4 bases to trimming and J lost 7 bases, with 8 bases between them. The CDR3 is 12 amino acids. CDR1 is ENHRY and CDR2 is SYGVKD in the germline V gene.

Note on this clonotype: Being one base from a much bigger clone, this may be a read error. The rearrangement joins TRBV6-5 to TRBJ1-2, with D perhaps TRBD1 (5 bases). Trimming removed 2 bases at V and 10 bases at J, with 14 bases between. This CDR3 spans 13 amino acids. From germline, CDR1 is MNHEY and CDR2 SVGAGI. This CDR3 reads CASSYLAGWDYTF. Here the CDR3 DNA reads TGTGCCAGCAGTTACCTGGCAGGGTGGGACTACACCTTC.

The chain links TRBV11-2 to TRBJ2-1; 9 bases align to TRBD2. CDR1 is SGHAT, CDR2 FQNNGV, per germline. The CDR3 covers 16 residues. V lost 6 bases and J lost 7; bases outside the gene matches: 13. This CDR3 reads CASRTALAGRENEQFF. DNA for the CDR3: TGTGCCAGCAGGACAGCCCTAGCGGGAAGGGAAAATGAGCAGTTCTTC.

Concerning this clonotype itself: A read error may explain this, as a much larger clone is one base away. The CDR3 coding sequence is TGTGCCGTTGGGGACACCGTAAATTCACCCCTCCACTTT. This gives the protein CAVGDTVNSPLHF. The rearrangement links TRBV19 to TRBJ1-6, with D perhaps matching TRBD1 (6 bases). The germline V gene has CDR1 LNHDA and CDR2 SQIVND (reference sequence). Trimming took 11 bases from V and 7 from J, leaving 15 bases between them. The CDR3 loop spans 13 amino acids.

Worth noting for this clonotype: An end of the junction differs from the germline gene, which may be a read error. V gene TRBV10-3 combines with J gene TRBJ1-6, with a possible D match to TRBD1 (5 bases). The CDR3 has 15 residues. Germline V gene data show CDR1 as ENHRY and CDR2 as SYGVKD. The CDR3 DNA sequence: TGTGCCAGCAGTGAGCTGGGGGGTTATAATTCACCCCTCCACTTT. Encoded protein: CASSELGGYNSPLHF.

In its sample, this clonotype was seen many times. The V gene is TRBV19, the J gene TRBJ2-6, with a tentative D call TRBD1 (6 bases). CDR3 length equals 14 residues. Germline CDR1 is LNHDA and CDR2 is SQIVND (reference sequence). Trimming left V 10 bases short and J 4 bases short, with 14 bases between. CDR3 residues: CATSTGGGANVLTF. Here the CDR3 DNA reads TGTGCCACATCGACAGGTGGAGGGGCCAACGTCCTGACTTTC.

This clonotype was seen more than once but under ten times. The chain recombines TRBV18 with TRBJ1-2, with unresolved D. From germline, CDR1 is KGHSH and CDR2 LQKENI. The CDR3 extends over 15 amino acids. The V gene lost 2 bases and the J gene lost 2 bases, with 12 bases spanning the gap. The CDR3 bases are TGTGCCAGCTCACCATCTTCCCCAGCGAACTATGGCTACACCTTC. Translating gives CASSPSSPANYGYTF.

This chain uses TRBV13 with TRBJ2-1; D is undetermined. Germline V gene lookup returns CDR1 PRHDT and CDR2 FYEKMQ (reference sequence). V lost 6 bases, J lost 0 bases, and 6 bases lay in between. CDR3 size: 13 residues. The CDR3 reads CASRDGSYNEQFF. CDR3 DNA: TGTGCCAGCAGGGACGGCTCCTACAATGAGCAGTTCTTC.

This clonotype was detected ten times or more. The V gene is TRBV11-1, the J gene TRBJ1-4; TRBD1 aligns across 7 bases. CDR1 SGHAT and CDR2 FQDESV come from the germline V gene (reference sequence). Germline trimming cut 1 base from V and 3 bases from J; bases unmatched to any gene: 5. This CDR3 spans 16 amino acids. CDR3 amino acids: CASSLGGGTANEKLFF. DNA for the CDR3: TGTGCCAGCAGCTTAGGAGGTGGGACAGCTAATGAAAAACTGTTTTTT.

With respect to this clonotype: At one of its ends the junction is not consistent with the germline gene, which may arise from a read error. This sequence joins TRBV24-1 and TRBJ2-1, with 8 nucleotides matching TRBD1. This CDR3 is 16 amino acids long. Germline CDR1 reads KGHDR; CDR2 reads SFDVKD. CDR3 in DNA: TGTACCACCAGTGACTCGGGACAGGTTACCTACAATGAGCAGTTCTTC. Protein sequence: CTTSDSGQVTYNEQFF.

This clonotype appeared a few times. The chain has TRBV5-4 and TRBJ2-4; possible D gene TRBD1, 5 bases. Germline-derived CDR1 and CDR2 are SGHNT and YYREEE (reference sequence). V shed 3 bases and J shed 0 bases, with 10 bases lying between them. CDR3 length equals 15 residues. The CDR3 DNA follows: TGTGCCAGCAGCTGGTCAGGGCTAGCCAAAAACATTCAGTACTTC. Translating it yields CASSWSGLAKNIQYF.

The gene calls are TRBV7-2 and TRBJ2-7, with D possibly TRBD2 on 5 matching bases. Looked up from germline, CDR1 is SGHTA and CDR2 is FQGNSA. The V and J ends lost 1 base and 3 bases respectively, with 7 bases between them. The CDR3 spans 13 residues. As DNA, the CDR3 is TGTGCCAGCAGCTTAGGGACTTACTACGAGCAGTACTTC. Protein: CASSLGTYYEQYF.

This clonotype has ten or more counts. The chain uses TRBV7-8 and TRBJ2-5; the D is unclear. Trimming cost V 4 bases and J 6 bases, with 9 bases left between them. The CDR3 runs to 12 residues. CDR1 SGHVS and CDR2 FQNEAQ come from the germline V gene. In DNA form, the CDR3 reads TGTGCCAGCAGCTCCTACCGCCAGACCCAGTACTTC. Protein: CASSSYRQTQYF.

This clonotype came up a few times. The chain links TRBV7-9 to TRBJ2-5, with D perhaps given as TRBD1 or TRBD2 (5 bases each). V was cut by 5 bases and J by 1 base, with 14 bases left in between. The CDR3 totals 15 residues. Germline V gene lookup returns CDR1 SEHNR and CDR2 FQNEAQ (reference sequence). CDR3 DNA: TGTGCCAGCAGCCCCCCCGGGACGGCCCAAGAGACCCAGTACTTC. Encoded protein: CASSPPGTAQETQYF.

This clonotype occurred once. The J gene is TRBJ2-3, the V gene TRBV5-1, with D tentatively TRBD1 or TRBD2 (5 bases each). Trimming took 2 bases from V and 4 from J, leaving 11 bases between them. Germline values: CDR1 SGHRS, CDR2 YFSETQ. The CDR3 runs to 14 residues. CDR3 DNA: TGCGCCAGCAGCTTCGGGACGGCCCCAGATACGCAGTATTTT. Encoded protein: CASSFGTAPDTQYF.

The rearrangement joins TRBV9 to TRBJ1-5; no firm D call. This CDR3 is 14 amino acids long. Germline V gene lookup returns CDR1 SGDLS and CDR2 YYNGEE. Trimming took off 0 bases at V and 14 bases at J, with 18 bases between the two ends. This CDR3 is CASSVEVGSGYEHF. As DNA, the CDR3 is TGTGCCAGCAGCGTAGAGGTCGGGTCCGGCTACGAGCATTTT.

This chain uses TRBV7-6 with TRBJ2-1; D might be TRBD2 (6 bases). This CDR3 is 15 amino acids long. Trimming took off 6 bases at V and 7 bases at J, with 19 bases between the two ends. CDR1 and CDR2 from the germline V gene are SGHVS and FNYEAQ. The DNA for the CDR3 is TGTGCCAGCAGACCACCCGGGACTTCTAGTAATGAGCAGTTCTTC. It codes for CASRPPGTSSNEQFF.

The sample holds many counts of this clonotype. The chain couples TRBV20-1 to TRBJ2-7, with 8 bases fitting TRBD1. With 0 bases clipped from V and 9 bases from J, the junction kept 13 bases outside the gene matches. Germline values: CDR1 DFQATT, CDR2 SNEGSKA (reference sequence). CDR3 length: 15 amino acids. The CDR3 here is CSARDPGQGTSGQYF. The DNA of the CDR3 is TGCAGTGCTAGAGACCCTGGACAGGGTACGTCGGGGCAGTACTTC.

The chain joins TRBV19 to TRBJ2-7; D may correspond to TRBD1 or TRBD2 (6 bases each). The CDR3 spans 12 residues. Per the germline V gene, CDR1 is LNHDA and CDR2 is SQIVND (reference sequence). V was clipped by 0 bases and J by 9 bases, with 9 bases between them. The CDR3 sequence is CASSIDGGRQYF. The CDR3 region has the DNA TGTGCCAGTAGTATAGACGGGGGCCGGCAGTACTTC.

In the case of this clonotype: Mismatch with germline at one junction end may stem from a read error. The chain joins TRBV29-1 to TRBJ1-4; D is ambiguous. This CDR3 is 17 amino acids long. Germline V gene sequence: CDR1 SQVTM, CDR2 ANQGSEA. The chain's CDR3 is CSVTTSAFARANGKLFF. Written as DNA, the CDR3 is TGCAGCGTTACTACGAGTGCCTTCGCTAGAGCTAATGGAAAACTGTTTTTT.

V gene TRBV15 combines with J gene TRBJ1-5; D not certain. The germline V gene encodes CDR1 LNHNV and CDR2 YYDKDF (reference sequence). Trimming removed 3 bases at V and 1 base at J, with 10 bases between. CDR3 length: 15 amino acids. CDR3 in DNA: TGTGCCACCAGCAGGGACGCCCCGAGCAATCAGCCCCAGCATTTT. Translation gives CATSRDAPSNQPQHF.

This clonotype was seen a handful of times. The V call is TRBV19, the J call TRBJ2-1; D not resolved. Germline CDR1 and CDR2: LNHDA and SQIVND (reference sequence). V lost 5 bases and J 8 bases, leaving 13 bases between the germline ends. The length of the CDR3 is 13 residues. In DNA form, the CDR3 reads TGTGCCAGTAGTCGTGGCCAACGCTATGAGCAGTTCTTC. Protein product: CASSRGQRYEQFF.

This clonotype was detected ten times or more. CDR3: CASSGERGFEQYF. For the CDR3, the DNA is TGTGCCAGCAGTGGAGAGCGGGGGTTTGAGCAGTACTTC. This rearrangement joins TRBV2 to TRBJ2-7, with 8 bases matching TRBD2. Trimming cost V 4 bases and J 7 bases; bases outside gene matches: 6. The CDR3 has 13 amino acids. The germline gives CDR1 SNHLY, CDR2 FYNNEI.

This clonotype showed up many times. The chain recombines TRBV7-8 with TRBJ2-7, with unresolved D. The V end lost 1 base, the J end lost 1 base, and 20 bases lay between the germline ends. The CDR3 is 18 residues long. Germline V gene lookup returns CDR1 SGHVS and CDR2 FQNEAQ. The chain's CDR3 is CASSLGTLLEEYSYEQYF. The DNA of the CDR3 is TGTGCCAGCAGCTTAGGGACCCTGTTAGAGGAGTATTCCTACGAGCAGTACTTC.

Concerning this clonotype itself: An end of the junction differs from the germline gene, which may be a read error. The genes are TRBV20-1 and TRBJ1-5; D is unresolved. Looked up from germline, CDR1 is DFQATT and CDR2 is SNEGSKA (reference sequence). The CDR3 runs 17 residues. CDR3 in DNA: TGCAGTGCTAGAGAGGCCACCCGGGCTGGGAGCAATCAGCTCCAGCACTTT. This gives the protein CSAREATRAGSNQLQHF.

Concerning this clonotype: The missing conserved phenylalanine or tryptophan at the end of this CDR3 makes a read error likely. The chain is built from TRBV29-1 and TRBJ2-7, with TRBD2 matching over 10 bases. This CDR3 region has 14 residues. In germline, CDR1 is SQVTM, CDR2 ANQGSEA. V trimming: 6 bases; J trimming: 2 bases; junction bases outside the gene matches: 7. This CDR3 is CSVIAGTSAYEQYS. CDR3 bases: TGCAGCGTCATTGCCGGGACTAGCGCCTACGAGCAGTACTCC.